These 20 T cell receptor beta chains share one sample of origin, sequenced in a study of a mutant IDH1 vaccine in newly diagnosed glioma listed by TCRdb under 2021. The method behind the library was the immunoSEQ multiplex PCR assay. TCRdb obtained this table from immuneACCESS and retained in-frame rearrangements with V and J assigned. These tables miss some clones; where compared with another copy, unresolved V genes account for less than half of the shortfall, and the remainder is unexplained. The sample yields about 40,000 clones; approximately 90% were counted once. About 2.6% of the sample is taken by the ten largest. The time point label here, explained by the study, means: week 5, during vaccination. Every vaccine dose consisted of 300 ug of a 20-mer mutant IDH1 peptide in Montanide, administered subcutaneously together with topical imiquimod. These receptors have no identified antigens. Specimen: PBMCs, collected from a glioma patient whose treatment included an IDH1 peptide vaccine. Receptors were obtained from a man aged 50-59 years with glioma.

The CDR3 protein is CASSPVRSYNEQFF. CDR3 nucleotides: TGTGCCAGCAGCCCCGTGAGGTCCTACAATGAGCAGTTCTTC. The chain recombines TRBV5-6 with TRBJ2-1; D uncertain. The V gene's germline CDR1 is SGHDT and CDR2 YYEEEE. Trimming left V 4 bases short and J 1 base short, with 9 bases between. There are 14 residues in the CDR3. The variable domain in full, with the rest retrieved from reference TRBV5-6 and TRBJ2-1, is DAGVTQSPTHLIKTRGQQVTLRCSPKSGHDTVSWYQQALGQGPQFIFQYYEEEERQRGNFPDRFSGHQFPNYSSELNVNALLLGDSALYLCASSPVRSYNEQFFGPGTRLTVL.

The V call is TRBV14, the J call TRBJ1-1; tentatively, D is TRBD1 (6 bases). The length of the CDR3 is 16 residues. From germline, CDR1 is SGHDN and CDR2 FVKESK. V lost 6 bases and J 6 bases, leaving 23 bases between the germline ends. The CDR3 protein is CASRRILGGGNAEAFF. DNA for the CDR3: TGTGCCAGCAGGCGAATCCTCGGAGGGGGAAACGCTGAAGCTTTCTTT.

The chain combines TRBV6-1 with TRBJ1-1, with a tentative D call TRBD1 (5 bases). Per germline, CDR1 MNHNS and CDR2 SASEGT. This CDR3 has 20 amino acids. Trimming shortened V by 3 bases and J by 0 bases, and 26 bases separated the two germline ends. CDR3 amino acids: CASSDRGGTKVGPMNTEAFF. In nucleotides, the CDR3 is TGTGCCAGCAGTGACCGCGGAGGGACCAAAGTCGGCCCGATGAACACTGAAGCTTTCTTT.

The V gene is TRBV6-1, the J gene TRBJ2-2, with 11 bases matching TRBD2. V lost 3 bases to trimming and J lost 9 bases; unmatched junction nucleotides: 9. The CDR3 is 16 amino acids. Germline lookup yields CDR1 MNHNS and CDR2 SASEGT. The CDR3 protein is CASSDSGRASGRELFF. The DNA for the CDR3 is TGTGCCAGCAGTGATAGCGGGAGGGCTTCCGGCCGGGAGCTGTTTTTT.

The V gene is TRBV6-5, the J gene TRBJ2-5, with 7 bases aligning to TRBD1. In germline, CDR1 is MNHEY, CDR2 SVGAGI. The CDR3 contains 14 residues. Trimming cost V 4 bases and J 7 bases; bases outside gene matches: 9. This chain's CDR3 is CASSSLDRRGTQYF. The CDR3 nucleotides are TGTGCCAGCAGTTCTCTGGACAGGAGAGGGACCCAGTACTTC.

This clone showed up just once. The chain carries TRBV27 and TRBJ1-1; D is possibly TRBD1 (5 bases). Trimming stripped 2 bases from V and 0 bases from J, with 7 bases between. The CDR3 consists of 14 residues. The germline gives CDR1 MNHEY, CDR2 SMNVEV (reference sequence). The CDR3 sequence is CASSLRQLNTEAFF. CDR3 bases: TGTGCCAGCAGTTTAAGACAGTTGAACACTGAAGCTTTCTTT.

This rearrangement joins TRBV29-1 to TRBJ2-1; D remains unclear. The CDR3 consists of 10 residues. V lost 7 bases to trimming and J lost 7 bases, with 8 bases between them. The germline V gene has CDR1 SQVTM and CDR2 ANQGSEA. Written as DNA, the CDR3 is TGCAGCGCCAAGTTAAATGAGCAGTTCTTC. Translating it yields CSAKLNEQFF.

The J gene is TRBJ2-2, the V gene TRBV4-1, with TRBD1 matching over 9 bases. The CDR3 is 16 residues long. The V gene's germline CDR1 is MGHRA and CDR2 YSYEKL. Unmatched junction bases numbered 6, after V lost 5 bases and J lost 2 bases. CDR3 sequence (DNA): TGCGCCAGCAGCTACAGGGACAGGGAAAACACCGGGGAGCTGTTTTTT. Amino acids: CASSYRDRENTGELFF.

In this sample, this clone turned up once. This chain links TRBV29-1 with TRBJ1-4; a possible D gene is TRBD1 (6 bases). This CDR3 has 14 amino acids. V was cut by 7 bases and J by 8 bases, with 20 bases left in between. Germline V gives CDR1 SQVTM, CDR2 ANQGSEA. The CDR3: CSAQGKGLGEKLFF. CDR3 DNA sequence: TGCAGCGCTCAGGGGAAGGGGCTGGGGGAAAAACTGTTTTTT.

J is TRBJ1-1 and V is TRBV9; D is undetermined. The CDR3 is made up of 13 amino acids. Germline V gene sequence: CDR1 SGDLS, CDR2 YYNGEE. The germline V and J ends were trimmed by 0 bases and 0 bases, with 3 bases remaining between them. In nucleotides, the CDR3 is TGTGCCAGCAGCGTAGAGGTGAACACTGAAGCTTTCTTT. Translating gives CASSVEVNTEAFF.

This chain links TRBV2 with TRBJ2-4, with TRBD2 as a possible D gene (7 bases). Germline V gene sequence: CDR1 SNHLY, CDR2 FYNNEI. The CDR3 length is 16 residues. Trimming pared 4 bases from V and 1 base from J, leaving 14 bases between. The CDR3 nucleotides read TGTGCCAGCAGTGGGGGGGGCGACCTGGCCAAAAACATTCAGTACTTC. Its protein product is CASSGGGDLAKNIQYF.

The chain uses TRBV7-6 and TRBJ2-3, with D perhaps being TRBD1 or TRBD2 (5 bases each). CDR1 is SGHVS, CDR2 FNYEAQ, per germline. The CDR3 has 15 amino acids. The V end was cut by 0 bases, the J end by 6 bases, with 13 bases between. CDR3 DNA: TGTGCCAGCAGCTTAGCGAGGGGTAAAGGGGATACGCAGTATTTT. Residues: CASSLARGKGDTQYF. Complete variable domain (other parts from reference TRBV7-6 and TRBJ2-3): GAGVSQSPRYKVTKRGQDVALRCDPISGHVSLYWYRQALGQGPEFLTYFNYEAQQDKSGLPNDRFSAERPEGSISTLTIQRTEQRDSAMYRCASSLARGKGDTQYFGPGTRLTVL.

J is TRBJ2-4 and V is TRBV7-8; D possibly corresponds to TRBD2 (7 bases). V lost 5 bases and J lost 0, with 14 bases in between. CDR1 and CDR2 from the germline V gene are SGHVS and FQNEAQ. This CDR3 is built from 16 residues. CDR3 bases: TGTGCCAGCAGCACGGGGGGCCTACTAGCCAAAAACATTCAGTACTTC. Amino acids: CASSTGGLLAKNIQYF.

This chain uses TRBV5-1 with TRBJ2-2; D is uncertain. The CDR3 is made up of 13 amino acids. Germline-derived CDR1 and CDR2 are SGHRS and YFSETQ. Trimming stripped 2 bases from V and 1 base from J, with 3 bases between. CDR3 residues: CASSFLNTGELFF. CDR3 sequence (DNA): TGCGCCAGCAGCTTTCTGAACACCGGGGAGCTGTTTTTT.

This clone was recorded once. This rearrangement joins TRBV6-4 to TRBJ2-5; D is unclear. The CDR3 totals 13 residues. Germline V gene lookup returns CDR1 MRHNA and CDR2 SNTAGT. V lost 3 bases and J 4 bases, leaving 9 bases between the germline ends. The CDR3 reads CASSEDLGETQYF. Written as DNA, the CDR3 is TGTGCCAGCAGTGAGGACCTTGGAGAGACCCAGTACTTC.

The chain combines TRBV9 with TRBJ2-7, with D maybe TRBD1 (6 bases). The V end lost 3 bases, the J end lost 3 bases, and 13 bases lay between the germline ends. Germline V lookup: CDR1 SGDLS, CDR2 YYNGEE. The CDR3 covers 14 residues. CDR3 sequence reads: CASSARMDSYEQYF. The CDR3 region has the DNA TGTGCCAGCAGCGCGCGGATGGACAGCTACGAGCAGTACTTC.

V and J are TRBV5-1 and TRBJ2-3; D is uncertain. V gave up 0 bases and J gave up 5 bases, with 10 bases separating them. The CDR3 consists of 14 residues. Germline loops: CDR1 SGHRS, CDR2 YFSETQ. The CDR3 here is CASSLVVGGDTQYF. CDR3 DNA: TGCGCCAGCAGCTTGGTAGTGGGTGGAGATACGCAGTATTTT.

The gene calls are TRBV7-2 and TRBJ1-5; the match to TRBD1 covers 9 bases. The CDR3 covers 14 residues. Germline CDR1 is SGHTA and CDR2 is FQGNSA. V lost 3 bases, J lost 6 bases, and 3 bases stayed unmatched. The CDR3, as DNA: TGTGCCAGCAGCTTGACAGGGGGAGGTCAGCCCCAGCATTTT. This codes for CASSLTGGGQPQHF.

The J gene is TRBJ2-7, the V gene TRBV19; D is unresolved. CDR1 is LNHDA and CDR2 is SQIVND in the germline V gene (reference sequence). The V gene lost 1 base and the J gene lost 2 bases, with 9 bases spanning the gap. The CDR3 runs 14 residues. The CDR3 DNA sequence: TGTGCCAGTAGTATAGGTGTAGGGACCTACGAGCAGTACTTC. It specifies CASSIGVGTYEQYF.

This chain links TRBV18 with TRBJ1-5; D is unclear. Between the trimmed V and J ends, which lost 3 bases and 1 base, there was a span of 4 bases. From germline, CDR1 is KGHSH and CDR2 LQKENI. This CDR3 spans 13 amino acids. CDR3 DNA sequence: TGTGCCAGCTCACCCGACAGCAATCAGCCCCAGCATTTT. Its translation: CASSPDSNQPQHF.